This paragraph reports one TCR beta chain. The ends were cut back, 5 bases at V and 2 bases at J, with 19 bases in the middle. This CDR3 is built from 16 residues. The germline V gene has CDR1 LNHDA and CDR2 SQIVND (reference sequence). Arm-PCR of CDR3 regions with iRepertoire HTBI primers generated TCR beta libraries. MiXCR, applied by TCRdb to the multiplex PCR reads, yields one record per CDR3 protein. This table holds hundreds of thousands of distinct CDR3 sequences, roughly 15% found once. The data were taken from a study of regulatory T cells in long-lasting Graves disease. Time point here: newly diagnosed GD, antithyroid drugs for less than 3 months. The TCR library was made from RNA extracted from PBMCs. In addition, the sample was reused for a study of T cells in Graves' hyperthyroidism and ophthalmopathy. That report adds: Ophthalmopathy cases were set apart from stable hyperthyroidism by a 13 V-J model.

This clonotype originated in a woman aged 25 to 39 with Graves disease. The genes are TRBV19 and TRBJ2-7; TRBD1 might be the D (6 bases). The sample was peripheral blood mononuclear cells (PBMCs), taken at new diagnosis, from a patient treated with antithyroid drugs. The chain's CDR3 is CASSASRQAFTYEQYF. The CDR3 DNA follows: TGTGCCAGTAGTGCCAGTCGACAGGCGTTCACCTACGAGCAGTACTTC.